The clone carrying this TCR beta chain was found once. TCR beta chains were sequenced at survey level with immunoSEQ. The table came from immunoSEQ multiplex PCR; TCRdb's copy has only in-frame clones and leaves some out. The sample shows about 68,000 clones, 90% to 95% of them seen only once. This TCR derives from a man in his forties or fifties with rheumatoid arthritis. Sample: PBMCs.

The CDR3 loop is CAWSGPPQTNSPLHF. CDR3 nucleotide sequence: TGTGCCTGGAGCGGCCCGCCACAGACAAATTCACCCCTCCACTTT. V usage is TRBV30 and J usage is TRBJ1-6, with no clear D. The CDR3 contains 15 residues. In germline, CDR1 is GTSNPN, CDR2 SVGIG (reference sequence). V lost 3 bases, J lost 7 bases, and 16 bases lay in between.